Listed below are T cell receptor beta chains from one sample, sequenced in a study of persistence of HIV-infected CD4 T cells. Their target antigens are unknown. Produced via immunoSEQ multiplex PCR; TCRdb's table is partial and in-frame only. Among tens of thousands of clones listed, about four fifths were seen once. Source: CD4+ T cells sorted from PBMCs after roughly 18-hour stimulation, taken from a patient who received antiretroviral therapy. These receptors all come from an adult woman with HIV who was CMV-seropositive. CDR3s include the opening cysteine and the closing phenylalanine or tryptophan. A clone size is listed for some rows: how often the clone was seen (once, few, many), or a class if it is expanded.

TRBV27	NA	CASSLWTGEKLFF
TRBV6-2/TRBV6-3	once	CASSSQGAYEQYF
TRBV5-1	NA	CASSIGGGRSNEQFF
TRBV7-9	NA	CASSLLLVAGTTYNEQFF
TRBV6-5	NA	CASRPRRGYLAQHF
TRBV9	NA	CASSVRDSLEYGYTF
TRBV19	NA	CASSTVQGNTEAFF
TRBV19	few	CASSISNTDTLGTF
TRBV2	NA	CASSDQGGYEQYF
TRBV7-2	NA	CASSFGGSTDTQYF
TRBV2	NA	CASTALPNQPQHF
TRBV7-3	NA	CASSPGALSSYEQYF
TRBV6-2/TRBV6-3	NA	CASSLGQRYQAFF
TRBV12-3/TRBV12-4	NA	CASSFTVQPQHF
TRBV27	NA	CASSLSKGLDGYTF
TRBV20-1	NA	CSASHPVRPEKLFF
TRBV28	NA	CASSSIYGYTF
TRBV20-1	NA	CSTTSGDTQYF
TRBV5-1	NA	CASKRSYLAGNNEQFF
TRBV29-1	NA	CSVSRPGTEAFF
TRBV10-3	few	CAISESRGETQPQHF
TRBV28	once	CASSSGTINYGYTF
TRBV24-1	NA	CATRVSRESTQYF
TRBV19	NA	CATSFGYSNQPQHF
TRBV2	few	CASSDRGYNEQFF
TRBV2	NA	CASRRLAGASANEQFF
TRBV3-1/TRBV3-2	medium-sized	CASSPQGKTNEKLFF
TRBV7-2	once	CASSGLAGGGSYNEQFF
TRBV5-1	NA	CASSFLAGGNTGELFF
TRBV19	NA	CASSITGGLSNQPQHF
TRBV19	NA	CASRRAGQGAYGGELFF
TRBV6-5	NA	CASSLGTGTYGYTF
TRBV29-1	NA	CSARDPEAFF
TRBV7-8	NA	CASSWGQFNQPQHF
TRBV5-1	NA	CASSLAGTGRYGYTF
TRBV6-6	NA	CASSQGRSVSLAETQYF